The 28 T cell receptor beta chains listed next were all sequenced from one sample in a study of beta chain features in type 1 diabetes. Expressed TCRB transcripts were sequenced because the entire RNA isolate underwent reverse transcription. Clones were sequenced by immunoSEQ multiplex PCR, and TCRdb holds only the in-frame ones, with some missing. This table has some 150,000 clones, about 10% appearing once. Specimen: central memory CD4+ T cells from blood. The receptors here all came from a man aged 18 to 30 in good health.

The table lists this clone with a few counts. This sequence joins TRBV6-1 and TRBJ1-1, with 8 positions matching TRBD1. Per the germline V gene, CDR1 is MNHNS and CDR2 is SASEGT. The CDR3 is 14 amino acids. Unmatched junction bases numbered 8, after V lost 4 bases and J lost 7 bases. The CDR3 sequence is CASSGPGQVVEAFF. For the CDR3, the DNA is TGTGCCAGCAGTGGACCGGGACAGGTTGTTGAAGCTTTCTTT.

This rearrangement joins TRBV5-4 to TRBJ2-7; 8 bases fit TRBD2. The germline V gene has CDR1 SGHNT and CDR2 YYREEE (reference sequence). This CDR3 is built from 15 residues. J lost 6 bases, V lost 3 bases, and 11 bases had no gene match. CDR3: CASSSHRGGPLEQYF. CDR3 nucleotides: TGTGCCAGCAGCTCCCATCGGGGGGGCCCTCTCGAGCAGTACTTC.

The chain is built from TRBV27 and TRBJ1-1, with a possible D match to TRBD1 (5 bases). Germline lookup yields CDR1 MNHEY and CDR2 SMNVEV (reference sequence). Deletions cut 5 bases from V and 1 base from J, with 14 bases between. The CDR3 has 15 amino acids. The CDR3: CASSRPGIGNTEAFF. DNA for the CDR3: TGTGCCAGCAGTAGACCAGGGATTGGGAACACTGAAGCTTTCTTT.

This clone was seen only once. V is TRBV11-2 and J is TRBJ2-6, with D possibly being TRBD1 (6 bases). The length of the CDR3 is 18 residues. Germline loops: CDR1 SGHAT, CDR2 FQNNGV. V lost 10 bases and J 0 bases, leaving 22 bases between the germline ends. In nucleotides, the CDR3 is TGTGCCACGAAGTCCCTTAGGGGGATGGACTCTGGGGCCAACGTCCTGACTTTC. Translating it yields CATKSLRGMDSGANVLTF.

This clone was detected a few times. The rearrangement joins TRBV4-3 to TRBJ2-1; 12 bases line up with TRBD2. Germline lookup yields CDR1 LGHNA and CDR2 YSLEER. V was pared by 6 bases and J by 2 bases, with 14 bases of the junction left unmatched. The CDR3 extends over 19 amino acids. DNA for the CDR3: TGCGCCAGCAGACGCTACGGGCTAGCGGGGGGGACGGCCTACAATGAGCAGTTCTTC. Protein: CASRRYGLAGGTAYNEQFF.

This clone occurred a few times. The gene calls are TRBV18 and TRBJ1-5; D possibly corresponds to TRBD1 (5 bases). CDR1 is KGHSH and CDR2 is LQKENI in the germline V gene. With 2 bases removed from V and 6 bases from J, the gap between germline ends came to 17 bases. The CDR3 runs to 16 residues. The CDR3 here is CASSPFGQGGSQPQHF. The DNA for the CDR3 is TGTGCCAGCTCACCATTCGGGCAGGGCGGTAGTCAGCCCCAGCATTTT.

The genes are TRBV5-1 and TRBJ2-2, with 11 bases matching TRBD2. The CDR3 runs 18 residues. With V trimmed by 2 bases and J by 7 bases, 13 bases remained unmatched. Germline values: CDR1 SGHRS, CDR2 YFSETQ. Here the CDR3 DNA reads TGCGCCAGCAGCTTAGCGGGACCGGGACTAGCGGACCTCGGGGAGCTGTTTTTT. Protein: CASSLAGPGLADLGELFF.

This rearrangement joins TRBV7-2 to TRBJ2-2, with unresolved D. Germline values: CDR1 SGHTA, CDR2 FQGNSA. The CDR3 contains 16 residues. Trimming cost V 5 bases and J 0 bases, with 13 bases left between them. The CDR3 region is CASSLRQPTNTGELFF. In nucleotides, the CDR3 is TGTGCCAGCAGCCTGAGACAACCCACGAACACCGGGGAGCTGTTTTTT.

The J gene is TRBJ2-7, the V gene TRBV28, with D tentatively TRBD2 (6 bases). The V end was cut by 3 bases, the J end by 1 base, with 13 bases between. The CDR3 consists of 15 residues. CDR1 and CDR2 from the germline V gene are MDHEN and SYDVKM. The CDR3 DNA follows: TGTGCCAGCAGTTTTTTTTCCGGGGGATCCTACGAGCAGTACTTC. Residues: CASSFFSGGSYEQYF.

The rearrangement uses TRBV11-2 and TRBJ1-2; D is ambiguous. Germline loops: CDR1 SGHAT, CDR2 FQNNGV. V gave up 3 bases and J gave up 1 base, with 3 bases separating them. This CDR3 contains 12 residues. This CDR3 is CASSFNNYGYTF. DNA for the CDR3: TGTGCCAGCAGCTTCAATAACTATGGCTACACCTTC. Filled out from reference TRBV11-2 and TRBJ1-2, the complete variable domain reads EAGVAQSPRYKIIEKRQSVAFWCNPISGHATLYWYQQILGQGPKLLIQFQNNGVVDDSQLPKDRFSAERLKGVDSTLKIQPAKLEDSAVYLCASSFNNYGYTFGSGTRLTVV.

The chain joins TRBV18 to TRBJ2-5; D gene ambiguous. CDR1 and CDR2 from the germline V gene are KGHSH and LQKENI. The V end was cut by 3 bases, the J end by 2 bases, with 7 bases between. This CDR3 contains 13 residues. The CDR3 DNA reads TGTGCCAGCTCACCCGACACACAAGAGACCCAGTACTTC. Its translation: CASSPDTQETQYF.

This rearrangement joins TRBV9 to TRBJ2-2; possible D gene TRBD2, 7 bases. Germline V lookup: CDR1 SGDLS, CDR2 YYNGEE. Trimming took 0 bases from V and 4 from J, leaving 13 bases between them. This CDR3 has 16 residues. CDR3 amino acids: CASSVGGGATTGELFF. CDR3 coding DNA: TGTGCCAGCAGCGTAGGTGGGGGGGCCACCACCGGGGAGCTGTTTTTT. The full variable domain, its missing parts supplied by reference TRBV9 and TRBJ2-2, is DSGVTQTPKHLITATGQRVTLRCSPRSGDLSVYWYQQSLDQGLQFLIQYYNGEERAKGNILERFSAQQFPDLHSELNLSSLELGDSALYFCASSVGGGATTGELFFGEGSRLTVL.

This clone has at least ten counts. This sequence joins TRBV5-1 and TRBJ2-3; the D gene is possibly TRBD2 (6 bases). Germline loops: CDR1 SGHRS, CDR2 YFSETQ. V was pared by 5 bases and J by 1 base, with 11 bases between. CDR3 length equals 14 residues. CDR3 region: CASSTGLGTDTQYF. The CDR3, as DNA: TGCGCCAGCAGTACGGGACTTGGCACAGATACGCAGTATTTT.

CDR3 nucleotide sequence: TGTGCCAGCAGCTCGGACAGGGGAGAATACAATGAGCAGTTCTTC. The encoded protein is CASSSDRGEYNEQFF. This chain uses TRBV7-3 with TRBJ2-1, with 9 bases identical to TRBD1. This CDR3 is 15 amino acids long. V was clipped by 4 bases and J by 4 bases; unmatched bases: 5. Germline loops: CDR1 SGHTA, CDR2 FQGTGA.

This clone was detected a few times. The chain links TRBV5-4 to TRBJ2-4; 7 nucleotides line up with TRBD1. The CDR3 consists of 14 residues. Germline V CDR1 and CDR2: SGHNT, YYREEE (reference sequence). V trimming: 2 bases; J trimming: 5 bases; junction bases outside the gene matches: 4. The CDR3 sequence is CASSFRGRENIQYF. The CDR3 region has the DNA TGTGCCAGCAGCTTTAGGGGGCGGGAAAACATTCAGTACTTC.

This clone was seen a few times. The rearrangement uses TRBV30 and TRBJ1-3; TRBD1 is a possible D gene (6 bases). From germline, CDR1 is GTSNPN and CDR2 SVGIG (reference sequence). The germline V and J ends were trimmed by 3 bases and 0 bases, with 21 bases remaining between them. The CDR3 contains 18 residues. CDR3: CAWRASRMQGISGNTIYF. CDR3 in DNA: TGTGCCTGGAGGGCATCCCGAATGCAGGGGATCTCTGGAAACACCATATATTTT.

The gene calls are TRBV27 and TRBJ2-5; 9 bases match TRBD1. V was pared by 1 base and J by 4 bases, with 10 bases of the junction left unmatched. Germline loops: CDR1 MNHEY, CDR2 SMNVEV (reference sequence). CDR3 length equals 17 residues. The CDR3 protein is CASSLYGDRDERETQYF. The CDR3 region has the DNA TGTGCCAGCAGTTTATATGGGGACAGGGATGAAAGAGAGACCCAGTACTTC.

V usage is TRBV7-3 and J usage is TRBJ2-3; 7 bases align to TRBD2. The CDR3 covers 16 residues. Germline CDR1 SGHTA, CDR2 FQGTGA. The V and J ends lost 0 bases and 4 bases, in that order; junction bases with no gene match: 7. CDR3 protein: CASSLTIGGVADTQYF. The CDR3 DNA is TGTGCCAGCAGCTTAACTATTGGGGGGGTAGCAGATACGCAGTATTTT.

This clone was observed a few times. Here the CDR3 DNA reads TGTGCCAGCAGTGACGGCACAGATACGCAGTATTTT. Translating gives CASSDGTDTQYF. This rearrangement joins TRBV6-1 to TRBJ2-3; D is undetermined. The CDR3 contains 12 residues. The germline gives CDR1 MNHNS, CDR2 SASEGT. Trimming took 3 bases from V and 1 from J, leaving 2 bases between them.

This clone was observed a handful of times. The CDR3 bases are TGTGCCAGCAGTTTCAACAGGGACAGATACAATGAGCAGTTCTTC. Protein product: CASSFNRDRYNEQFF. J is TRBJ2-1 and V is TRBV6-5, with 7 bases identical to TRBD1. The junction had 7 bases not matched to a gene; V was cut back by 4 bases and J by 4 bases. Germline V gene data show CDR1 as MNHEY and CDR2 as SVGAGI. This CDR3 is 15 amino acids long.

This clone was seen a few times. The chain couples TRBV5-5 to TRBJ2-2, with 7 positions matching TRBD1. The CDR3 has 17 amino acids. Germline loops: CDR1 SGHKS, CDR2 YYEKEE (reference sequence). With V trimmed by 1 base and J by 0 bases, 6 bases remained unmatched. CDR3 in DNA: TGTGCCAGCAGCTTGAGAGGGGGCGGCACGAACACCGGGGAGCTGTTTTTT. This translates into CASSLRGGGTNTGELFF.

The table lists this clone with a few counts. V usage is TRBV18 and J usage is TRBJ1-1; D might be TRBD1 (6 bases). The CDR3 runs to 14 residues. Germline V gene lookup returns CDR1 KGHSH and CDR2 LQKENI. Between the trimmed V and J ends, which lost 5 bases and 5 bases, there was a span of 15 bases. Here the CDR3 reads CASSWGQGKTEAFF. The CDR3 coding sequence is TGTGCCAGCTCATGGGGGCAGGGGAAAACTGAAGCTTTCTTT.

This clone has a count of ten or more. This chain uses TRBV5-6 with TRBJ2-1; possibly TRBD2 for D (5 bases). The germline CDR1 and CDR2 sequences are SGHDT and YYEEEE. V lost 9 bases and J 0 bases, leaving 13 bases between the germline ends. The CDR3 runs to 14 residues. CDR3 bases: TGTGCCACCTCAAGCGGACCCTCCTACAATGAGCAGTTCTTC. This translates into CATSSGPSYNEQFF.

A few counts support this clone. This sequence joins TRBV4-1 and TRBJ2-3; a weak D match, TRBD2 (6 bases). There are 14 residues in the CDR3. Trimming took 0 bases from V and 6 from J, leaving 10 bases between them. From germline, CDR1 is MGHRA and CDR2 YSYEKL. Written as DNA, the CDR3 is TGCGCCAGCAGCCAAGAACTAGCACCCGATACGCAGTATTTT. It yields the protein CASSQELAPDTQYF.

This clone came up a few times. The rearrangement joins TRBV14 to TRBJ1-1, with D possibly TRBD1 on 5 matching bases. Germline-derived CDR1 and CDR2 are SGHDN and FVKESK. This CDR3 is 13 amino acids long. Trimming cost V 0 bases and J 10 bases, with 12 bases left between them. Here the CDR3 reads CASSQEVGGGAFF. Written as DNA, the CDR3 is TGTGCCAGCAGCCAAGAGGTTGGGGGGGGAGCTTTCTTT.

This chain links TRBV19 with TRBJ2-4; D is perhaps TRBD2 (5 bases). The CDR3 has 14 residues. The V end lost 5 bases, the J end lost 5 bases, and 13 bases lay between the germline ends. Looked up from germline, CDR1 is LNHDA and CDR2 is SQIVND (reference sequence). CDR3 in DNA: TGTGCCAGTAGTCCAGGACTGCACCAAAACATTCAGTACTTC. This sequence encodes CASSPGLHQNIQYF.

This clone was observed a handful of times. The rearrangement joins TRBV5-1 to TRBJ2-1, with 7 positions matching TRBD1. Germline V gene sequence: CDR1 SGHRS, CDR2 YFSETQ. The CDR3 has 13 residues. The V and J ends lost 1 base and 8 bases, in that order; junction bases with no gene match: 3. This CDR3 reads CASSLWTGYEQFF. The CDR3 nucleotides read TGCGCCAGCAGCTTGTGGACAGGATATGAGCAGTTCTTC. Full variable domain (missing parts from reference TRBV5-1 and TRBJ2-1): KAGVTQTPRYLIKTRGQQVTLSCSPISGHRSVSWYQQTPGQGLQFLFEYFSETQRNKGNFPGRFSGRQFSNSRSEMNVSTLELGDSALYLCASSLWTGYEQFFGPGTRLTVL.

This clone was seen just once. The chain couples TRBV6-5 to TRBJ1-2; TRBD1 is a possible D gene (6 bases). The CDR3 sequence is 14 residues long. The germline V gene encodes CDR1 MNHEY and CDR2 SVGAGI. Trimming shortened V by 5 bases and J by 4 bases, and 14 bases separated the two germline ends. The CDR3 DNA sequence: TGTGCCAGCAGTCCCCGGGACACCTCCTATGGCTACACCTTC. It translates to CASSPRDTSYGYTF.